This T cell receptor (beta chain) is drawn from a study of OX40 agonist ivuxolimab in advanced cancers. On the study more broadly: Patients were around 83% male with ages about 23 to 79, mean about 65.

Assay used: immunoSEQ multiplex PCR; TCRdb lists only in-frame clones, some missing. Found here are tens of thousands of clones, about 89% of them singletons; the top ten hold about 9%. This sequence originates from an adult with an advanced solid tumor such as melanoma, head and neck, liver or kidney cancer. Source: CD4+ or CD8+ T cells sorted from blood, taken in a trial of the OX40 agonist ivuxolimab.

Written as DNA, the CDR3 is TGTGCCAGCGCTCCGGGACAGGGGTCCTACGAGCAGTACTTC. It yields the protein CASAPGQGSYEQYF. The chain links TRBV2 to TRBJ2-7; TRBD1 aligns across 10 bases. This CDR3 contains 14 residues. V was clipped by 8 bases and J by 1 base; unmatched bases: 5. The V gene's germline CDR1 is SNHLY and CDR2 FYNNEI.